This T cell receptor beta chain stems from a study of blood T cell repertoires in COVID-19. The V segment lost 5 bases and the J segment 5 bases; nucleotides outside the gene matches: 15. This CDR3 is 17 amino acids long. Germline-derived CDR1 and CDR2 are SEHNR and FQNEAQ (reference sequence). Measured with immunoSEQ multiplex PCR; TCRdb has only the in-frame clones, and not every one. The sample carries 110,000 to 150,000 clones, around 80% recorded once. This TCR was recovered from a young woman who had been exposed to COVID-19. The chain is built from TRBV7-9 and TRBJ1-2; TRBD1 matches 9 bases. The material sequenced was PBMCs or T cells enriched from blood (not recorded which). CDR3 loop: CASSERGQGLSWYGYTF. The DNA of the CDR3 is TGTGCCAGCAGCGAGCGGGGACAGGGATTATCATGGTATGGCTACACCTTC.